Following are 26 T cell receptor beta chains from one sample sequenced in a study of Graves' ophthalmopathy and Graves' hyperthyroidism. Scientists amplified the TCR beta CDR3 regions from RNA transcripts. HTBI primers primed a first-round RT-PCR, and a second-round multiplex PCR followed. TCRdb fed the multiplex PCR reads into MiXCR, producing one record per CDR3 protein. The profile shows about 57,000 distinct CDR3 sequences, approximately 50% of them singletons. Input material: peripheral blood. The receptors were sampled from an adult woman with Graves' ophthalmopathy.

The J gene is TRBJ1-6, the V gene TRBV4-2, with D possibly TRBD1 on 5 matching bases. The V end lost 4 bases, the J end lost 10 bases, and 17 bases lay between the germline ends. The CDR3 runs 15 residues. The germline V gene has CDR1 LGHNA and CDR2 YNFKEQ. The CDR3 here is CASSPGSGPESPLHF. The CDR3 nucleotides read TGTGCCAGCAGCCCAGGGTCAGGGCCAGAGTCACCCCTCCACTTT.

The rearrangement uses TRBV20-1 and TRBJ2-1, with 8 positions matching TRBD2. This CDR3 region has 12 residues. Trimming at V came to 5 bases and at J to 8 bases, leaving 5 bases not matched to a gene. Germline loops: CDR1 DFQATT, CDR2 SNEGSKA (reference sequence). The CDR3 DNA follows: TGCAGTGCTGGAAGCGGGAGCTATGAGCAGTTCTTC. Translated, it gives CSAGSGSYEQFF.

This clonotype has ten or more counts. The J gene is TRBJ1-5, the V gene TRBV2; D may be TRBD1 (6 bases). Germline V gene sequence: CDR1 SNHLY, CDR2 FYNNEI. This CDR3 comprises 15 residues. Trimming removed 6 bases at V and 2 bases at J, with 14 bases between. CDR3 nucleotide sequence: TGTGCCAGCAGAGGTCCGGGACACCGCAATCAGCCCCAGCATTTT. This codes for CASRGPGHRNQPQHF.

This clonotype was counted at least ten times. The J gene is TRBJ2-7, the V gene TRBV5-1; D is uncertain. Trimming took off 0 bases at V and 2 bases at J, with 6 bases between the two ends. Per the germline V gene, CDR1 is SGHRS and CDR2 is YFSETQ. The CDR3 runs to 13 residues. Here the CDR3 reads CASSLGRAYEQYF. The DNA for the CDR3 is TGCGCCAGCAGCTTGGGCAGAGCCTACGAGCAGTACTTC.

This clonotype was seen at least ten times. This rearrangement joins TRBV7-9 to TRBJ2-2; TRBD2 agrees at 9 bases. The length of the CDR3 is 17 residues. Germline CDR1 is SEHNR and CDR2 is FQNEAQ (reference sequence). V gave up 5 bases and J gave up 5 bases; unmatched junction bases: 12. The CDR3 DNA follows: TGTGCCAGCAGCGGAATCCCTAGCGGGGAGAGGACCGGGGAGCTGTTTTTT. Translation: CASSGIPSGERTGELFF.

This clonotype was seen a handful of times. This sequence joins TRBV24-1 and TRBJ2-7; 10 bases fit TRBD1. Per the germline V gene, CDR1 is KGHDR and CDR2 is SFDVKD. V was pared by 2 bases and J by 3 bases, with 0 bases of the junction left unmatched. This CDR3 spans 14 amino acids. This CDR3 reads CATSDWTGGYEQYV. The DNA of the CDR3 is TGTGCCACCAGTGATTGGACAGGGGGCTACGAGCAGTACGTC.

This clonotype has at least ten counts. CDR3 in amino acids: CSARDVTGGYEQYF. In DNA, the CDR3 is TGCAGTGCTAGAGATGTGACAGGGGGCTACGAGCAGTACTTC. The rearrangement joins TRBV20-1 to TRBJ2-7, with 9 bases aligning to TRBD1. CDR3 length: 14 amino acids. With 0 bases clipped from V and 3 bases from J, the junction kept 3 bases outside the gene matches. Per germline, CDR1 DFQATT and CDR2 SNEGSKA (reference sequence).

This chain joins TRBV11-2 and TRBJ1-5, with D unresolved. Trimming pared 5 bases from V and 3 bases from J, leaving 8 bases between. Germline V lookup: CDR1 SGHAT, CDR2 FQNNGV. CDR3 length: 13 amino acids. The CDR3 sequence: CASSTWANQPQHF. In nucleotides, the CDR3 is TGTGCCAGCAGCACGTGGGCCAATCAGCCCCAGCATTTT.

In the case of this clonotype: A junction end diverges from the germline sequence, so it may reflect a read error. The genes are TRBV20-1 and TRBJ2-1; D unclear. The CDR3 sequence is 15 residues long. Germline assignment: CDR1 DFQATT and CDR2 SNEGSKA (reference sequence). The CDR3 protein is CSARDKTRNYTEQFF. In DNA, the CDR3 is TGCAGTGCTAGAGATAAGACTCGGAACTACACTGAGCAGTTCTTC.

This chain uses TRBV7-8 with TRBJ1-3, with unresolved D. This CDR3 has 13 amino acids. Trimming shortened V by 5 bases and J by 11 bases, and 16 bases separated the two germline ends. Germline V gives CDR1 SGHVS, CDR2 FQNEAQ. The CDR3 sequence is CASSTLAGYAIYF. As DNA, the CDR3 is TGTGCCAGCAGCACCTTAGCGGGCTACGCCATATATTTT. The complete variable domain, with remaining parts taken from reference TRBV7-8 and TRBJ1-3, reads GAGVSQSPRYKVAKRGQDVALRCDPISGHVSLFWYQQALGQGPEFLTYFQNEAQLDKSGLPSDRFFAERPEGSVSTLKIQRTQQEDSAVYLCASSTLAGYAIYFGEGSWLTVV.

About this clonotype itself: At one end, the junction sequence differs from germline, possibly due to a read error. J is TRBJ1-5 and V is TRBV24-1; D is unresolved. CDR3 length equals 16 residues. The germline gives CDR1 KGHDR, CDR2 SFDVKD. CDR3 DNA: TGTGCCACCAGTGATAGCGGGAGGGCACACAATGAGCCCCAGCATTTT. This encodes CATSDSGRAHNEPQHF.

This clonotype is classed as medium-sized (0.01 to 0.1%). This chain links TRBV7-2 with TRBJ2-5; D is ambiguous. Trimming shortened V by 2 bases and J by 9 bases, and 7 bases separated the two germline ends. The CDR3 runs 11 residues. Looked up from germline, CDR1 is SGHTA and CDR2 is FQGNSA. CDR3 amino acids: CASSLLRSQYF. Written as DNA, the CDR3 is TGTGCCAGCAGCTTACTGAGGTCCCAGTACTTC.

The chain couples TRBV19 to TRBJ1-5, with D tentatively TRBD1 (5 bases). V was trimmed by 4 bases and J by 11 bases, leaving 9 bases between them. Germline V gene lookup returns CDR1 LNHDA and CDR2 SQIVND (reference sequence). CDR3 length: 11 amino acids. CDR3 sequence (DNA): TGTGCCAGTAGTAATGGGGGGACCCAGCATTTT. Protein product: CASSNGGTQHF.

This clonotype was observed many times. The gene calls are TRBV6-5 and TRBJ1-4; no firm D call. The germline V gene encodes CDR1 MNHEY and CDR2 SVGAGI. This CDR3 has 13 residues. V lost 4 bases to trimming and J lost 4 bases, with 7 bases between them. CDR3 DNA: TGTGCCAGCAGTTCCGGGATTAATGAAAAACTGTTTTTT. It codes for CASSSGINEKLFF.

This clonotype was seen ten or more times. This chain connects TRBV5-8 to TRBJ2-5; 7 positions match TRBD2. The CDR3 loop spans 14 amino acids. V shed 4 bases, J shed 3 bases, and the junction held 6 bases outside the gene matches. In germline, CDR1 is SGHTS, CDR2 YDEGEE. The CDR3: CASSLAAGEETQYF. The CDR3 region has the DNA TGTGCCAGCAGCCTCGCCGCGGGAGAAGAGACCCAGTACTTC.

J is TRBJ2-1 and V is TRBV19, with D unclear. The V and J ends lost 0 bases and 0 bases respectively, with 12 bases between them. Looked up from germline, CDR1 is LNHDA and CDR2 is SQIVND (reference sequence). The CDR3 covers 17 residues. CDR3 region: CASSIDQKRYSYNEQFF. DNA for the CDR3: TGTGCCAGTAGTATAGATCAGAAAAGATACTCCTACAATGAGCAGTTCTTC. The entire variable domain, with the rest obtained from reference TRBV19 and TRBJ2-1, is as follows: DGGITQSPKYLFRKEGQNVTLSCEQNLNHDAMYWYRQDPGQGLRLIYYSQIVNDFQKGDIAEGYSVSREKKESFPLTVTSAQKNPTAFYLCASSIDQKRYSYNEQFFGPGTRLTVL.

This clonotype appeared many times. This sequence joins TRBV28 and TRBJ1-5; D is ambiguous. This CDR3 is 15 amino acids long. Germline V gives CDR1 MDHEN, CDR2 SYDVKM. Trimming removed 5 bases at V and 2 bases at J, with 13 bases between. The CDR3 region is CASSPFGEGNQPQHF. CDR3 nucleotides: TGTGCCAGCAGTCCCTTCGGGGAAGGCAATCAGCCCCAGCATTTT.

This clonotype was recorded many times. The rearrangement uses TRBV24-1 and TRBJ2-1; 7 nucleotides line up with TRBD1. With 9 bases clipped from V and 4 bases from J, the junction kept 11 bases outside the gene matches. Germline CDR1 is KGHDR and CDR2 is SFDVKD. The CDR3 covers 15 residues. CDR3 region: CATSAPGTDYNEQFF. DNA for the CDR3: TGTGCCACCTCCGCCCCCGGGACAGATTACAATGAGCAGTTCTTC.

The CDR3 DNA reads TGTGCCTGGGGGAGGTCCTACGAGCATTTT. Protein: CAWGRSYEHF. The chain employs TRBV30 and TRBJ1-5, with D uncertain. Per the germline V gene, CDR1 is GTSNPN and CDR2 is SVGIG (reference sequence). The CDR3 covers 10 residues. V was shortened by 5 bases and J by 14 bases, with 13 bases between the two germline ends.

This clonotype was counted only a few times. The CDR3 nucleotides read TGTGCCAGCTCACCACAGGATGGACAGGGCGTCCGCTACACCTTC. Amino acid sequence: CASSPQDGQGVRYTF. The V gene is TRBV18, the J gene TRBJ1-2, with TRBD1 identical over 8 bases. Trimming cost V 1 base and J 9 bases; bases outside gene matches: 10. Germline CDR1 and CDR2: KGHSH and LQKENI. The length of the CDR3 is 15 residues.

The chain has TRBV7-9 and TRBJ2-1; the D gene is possibly TRBD2 (7 bases). From germline, CDR1 is SEHNR and CDR2 FQNEAQ (reference sequence). The CDR3 contains 14 residues. Between the trimmed V and J ends, which lost 5 bases and 4 bases, there was a span of 12 bases. The CDR3 loop is CASSGGRGYNEQFF. The DNA of the CDR3 is TGTGCCAGCAGCGGGGGGAGGGGGTACAATGAGCAGTTCTTC. The whole variable domain, remainder taken from reference TRBV7-9 and TRBJ2-1, is DTGVSQNPRHKITKRGQNVTFRCDPISEHNRLYWYRQTLGQGPEFLTYFQNEAQLEKSRLLSDRFSAERPKGSFSTLEIQRTEQGDSAMYLCASSGGRGYNEQFFGPGTRLTVL.

This clonotype occurred once. The chain employs TRBV9 and TRBJ2-7; 9 nucleotides align to TRBD2. V gave up 4 bases and J gave up 7 bases; unmatched junction bases: 12. CDR3 length: 15 amino acids. Looked up from germline, CDR1 is SGDLS and CDR2 is YYNGEE. The CDR3 DNA follows: TGTGCCAGCAGCCCGACTAGCGGAGGTTACACAGAGCAGTACTTC. Translating it yields CASSPTSGGYTEQYF.

This clonotype has at least ten counts. A read error is possible here, since a much larger clone lies one base away. J is TRBJ1-1 and V is TRBV9; D not certain. CDR3 length equals 16 residues. Looked up from germline, CDR1 is SGDLS and CDR2 is YYNGEE. Here the CDR3 reads CASSPPSRGENTEALF. For the CDR3, the DNA is TGTGCCAGCAGCCCCCCGTCCCGCGGGGAGAACACTGAAGCTCTCTTT.

Notes on this clonotype: It is likely a read error, because the conserved phenylalanine at the end of the CDR3 is missing. No DNA is shown, since the ends of the CDR3 on it are uncertain; the CDR3 is the one TCRdb lists. This rearrangement joins TRBV11-2 to TRBJ2-7; the D call of TRBD2 is as the table states it, not checked on the DNA. The CDR3 totals 10 residues, both ends included. Germline loops: CDR1 SGHAT, CDR2 FQNNGV. CDR3 region: CASSFPPLTS.

This clonotype appeared many times. This rearrangement joins TRBV5-6 to TRBJ2-3, with D tentatively TRBD1 (6 bases). The germline V and J ends were trimmed by 4 bases and 1 base, with 13 bases remaining between them. CDR3 length: 15 residues. Per germline, CDR1 SGHDT and CDR2 YYEEEE. Here the CDR3 DNA reads TGTGCCAGCAGCCCGACAGGTTCCCGCACAGATACGCAGTATTTT. Its translation is CASSPTGSRTDTQYF. Looking up the rest from reference TRBV5-6 and TRBJ2-3 gives the full variable domain: DAGVTQSPTHLIKTRGQQVTLRCSPKSGHDTVSWYQQALGQGPQFIFQYYEEEERQRGNFPDRFSGHQFPNYSSELNVNALLLGDSALYLCASSPTGSRTDTQYFGPGTRLTVL.

The rearrangement joins TRBV5-1 to TRBJ2-1, with 8 bases lining up with TRBD2. Germline trimming cut 3 bases from V and 8 bases from J; bases unmatched to any gene: 4. The CDR3 contains 13 residues. Germline CDR1 is SGHRS and CDR2 is YFSETQ. The CDR3 DNA follows: TGCGCCAGCAGCTCAAGCGGGAGCTATGAGCAGTTCTTC. Protein sequence: CASSSSGSYEQFF.